These 12 T cell receptor beta chains were sequenced from one sample in a study of cytomegalovirus exposure and HLA in healthy donors. PCR involved 60 Vbeta and 13 Jbeta primers. Libraries were prepared by immunoSEQ multiplex PCR; TCRdb keeps only in-frame clonotypes and omits some of them. Of 110,000 or so clones in the sample, about 80% were seen once. The sample comprised PBMCs. The receptor source for this set is a man over 45 in good health and CMV-seropositive.

The J gene is TRBJ2-6, the V gene TRBV30, with a weak D call TRBD2 (7 bases). This CDR3 is 15 amino acids long. With 0 bases removed from V and 2 bases from J, the gap between germline ends came to 8 bases. Germline V gene data show CDR1 as GTSNPN and CDR2 as SVGIG (reference sequence). CDR3 amino acids: CAWSVGGAGANVLTF. The DNA for the CDR3 is TGTGCCTGGAGTGTAGGGGGGGCTGGGGCCAACGTCCTGACTTTC. Full variable domain (outside the CDR3, taken from reference TRBV30 and TRBJ2-6): SQTIHQWPATLVQPVGSPLSLECTVEGTSNPNLYWYRQAAGRGLQLLFYSVGIGQISSEVPQNLSASRPQDRQFILSSKKLLLSDSGFYLCAWSVGGAGANVLTFGAGSRLTVL.

This clone was detected a few times. This rearrangement joins TRBV10-3 to TRBJ1-5, with D hard to call. Germline CDR1 reads ENHRY; CDR2 reads SYGVKD. This CDR3 contains 13 residues. With 3 bases removed from V and 5 bases from J, the gap between germline ends came to 8 bases. The CDR3 sequence is CAISDSGDQPQHF. The DNA for the CDR3 is TGTGCCATCAGTGATTCCGGGGATCAGCCCCAGCATTTT.

This clone has just a few counts. The chain recombines TRBV19 with TRBJ1-2; a possible D gene is TRBD1 (5 bases). V lost 8 bases and J 6 bases, leaving 22 bases between the germline ends. CDR1 and CDR2 from the germline V gene are LNHDA and SQIVND (reference sequence). The CDR3 totals 15 residues. This CDR3 is CASSTTGDSVDGYTF. CDR3 nucleotides: TGTGCCAGTTCCACTACAGGCGACAGTGTGGATGGCTACACCTTC. The full variable domain, completed using reference TRBV19 and TRBJ1-2, is DGGITQSPKYLFRKEGQNVTLSCEQNLNHDAMYWYRQDPGQGLRLIYYSQIVNDFQKGDIAEGYSVSREKKESFPLTVTSAQKNPTAFYLCASSTTGDSVDGYTFGSGTRLTVV.

The count of this clone is one. The chain employs TRBV7-3 and TRBJ2-1; D is perhaps TRBD2 (6 bases). Trimming stripped 5 bases from V and 6 bases from J, with 8 bases between. The CDR3 covers 12 residues. Germline CDR1 is SGHTA and CDR2 is FQGTGA. CDR3 residues: CASSPGGNEQFF. DNA of the CDR3: TGTGCCAGCAGCCCCGGGGGCAATGAGCAGTTCTTC.

V and J are TRBV7-9 and TRBJ2-5, with a tentative D call TRBD1 (5 bases). This CDR3 is built from 13 residues. V was pared by 0 bases and J by 4 bases, with 6 bases between. Germline loops: CDR1 SEHNR, CDR2 FQNEAQ (reference sequence). The CDR3 nucleotides read TGTGCCAGCAGCTTAGCTGGGGCAGAGACCCAGTACTTC. This encodes CASSLAGAETQYF.

V and J are TRBV12-5 and TRBJ2-5, with TRBD1 matching over 7 bases. The junction had 5 bases not matched to a gene; V was cut back by 1 base and J by 3 bases. CDR1 is LGHNT, CDR2 FRNRAP, per germline. This CDR3 comprises 15 residues. The CDR3 spells CASGLGWTGKETQYF. The CDR3 DNA reads TGTGCTAGTGGTTTGGGTTGGACAGGTAAAGAGACCCAGTACTTC.

The chain combines TRBV28 with TRBJ1-5; possibly TRBD1 for D (5 bases). The length of the CDR3 is 16 residues. The V gene lost 8 bases and the J gene lost 0 bases, with 17 bases spanning the gap. Per the germline V gene, CDR1 is MDHEN and CDR2 is SYDVKM. The CDR3 protein is CASGPGGVASNQPQHF. As DNA, the CDR3 is TGTGCCAGCGGACCCGGGGGGGTAGCTAGCAATCAGCCCCAGCATTTT.

The chain is built from TRBV29-1 and TRBJ2-3; maybe TRBD2 (6 bases). The germline V gene encodes CDR1 SQVTM and CDR2 ANQGSEA. This CDR3 is 13 amino acids long. V lost 5 bases and J 2 bases, leaving 11 bases between the germline ends. This CDR3 is CSVKRANTDTQYF. In nucleotides, the CDR3 is TGCAGCGTTAAGCGGGCCAACACAGATACGCAGTATTTT.

J is TRBJ2-1 and V is TRBV6-1, with unresolved D. The V gene's germline CDR1 is MNHNS and CDR2 SASEGT. The V end lost 6 bases, the J end lost 8 bases, and 5 bases lay between the germline ends. CDR3 length equals 10 residues. In DNA, the CDR3 is TGTGCCAGCAGCAAATATGAGCAGTTCTTC. Translation: CASSKYEQFF.

In this sample, this clone turned up a few times. The V gene is TRBV6-1, the J gene TRBJ2-3; 8 positions match TRBD2. With V trimmed by 5 bases and J by 14 bases, 15 bases remained unmatched. The CDR3 contains 14 residues. Germline V gives CDR1 MNHNS, CDR2 SASEGT. In DNA form, the CDR3 reads TGTGCCAGCAGTCTAGGGGGTAGCGGGATCGCCTGGTATTTT. This encodes CASSLGGSGIAWYF.

This chain uses TRBV9 with TRBJ2-7; D is possibly TRBD2 (6 bases). Looked up from germline, CDR1 is SGDLS and CDR2 is YYNGEE. Trimming removed 7 bases from V and 0 bases from J, with 14 bases in between. CDR3 length: 14 residues. CDR3 sequence: CASGAGRTSYEQYF. The CDR3 DNA sequence: TGTGCCAGCGGGGCAGGGAGGACCTCCTACGAGCAGTACTTC.

The chain combines TRBV14 with TRBJ1-3; 7 positions agree with TRBD1. This CDR3 comprises 17 residues. V lost 3 bases and J lost 0; bases outside the gene matches: 8. Germline CDR1 reads SGHDN; CDR2 reads FVKESK. The CDR3 coding sequence is TGTGCCAGCAGCCACGGACAGGCCGGAGGCTCTGGAAACACCATATATTTT. It specifies CASSHGQAGGSGNTIYF.